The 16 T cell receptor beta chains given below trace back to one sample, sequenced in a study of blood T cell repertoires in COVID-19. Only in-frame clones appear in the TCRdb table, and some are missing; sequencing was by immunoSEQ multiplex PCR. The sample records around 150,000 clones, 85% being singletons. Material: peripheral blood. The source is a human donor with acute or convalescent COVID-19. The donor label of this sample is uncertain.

The chain's CDR3 is CASSSKRNQPQHF. As DNA, the CDR3 is TGTGCCAGCAGTTCGAAACGGAATCAGCCCCAGCATTTT. The chain couples TRBV12-3 or TRBV12-4 to TRBJ1-5; D unclear. The germline V and J ends were trimmed by 4 bases and 4 bases, with 8 bases remaining between them. This CDR3 has 13 residues.

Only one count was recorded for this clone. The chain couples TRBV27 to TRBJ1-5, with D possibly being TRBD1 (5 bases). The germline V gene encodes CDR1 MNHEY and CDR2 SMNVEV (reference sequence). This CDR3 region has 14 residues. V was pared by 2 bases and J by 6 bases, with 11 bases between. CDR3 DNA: TGTGCCAGCAGTTTAATTAGGGGAAGTCAGCCCCAGCATTTT. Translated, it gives CASSLIRGSQPQHF.

The CDR3 loop is CASSSLGQGNYEQYF. The CDR3 DNA reads TGTGCCAGCAGCTCCCTTGGACAGGGGAACTACGAGCAGTACTTC. This sequence joins TRBV11-2 and TRBJ2-7, with 9 bases aligning to TRBD1. This CDR3 region has 15 residues. Germline trimming cut 4 bases from V and 3 bases from J; bases unmatched to any gene: 7. The V gene's germline CDR1 is SGHAT and CDR2 FQNNGV.

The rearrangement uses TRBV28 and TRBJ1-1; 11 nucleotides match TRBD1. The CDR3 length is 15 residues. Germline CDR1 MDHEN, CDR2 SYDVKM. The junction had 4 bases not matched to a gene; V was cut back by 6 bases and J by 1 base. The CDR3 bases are TGTGCCAGCAGGGGACAGGGGGTAGGGAACACTGAAGCTTTCTTT. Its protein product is CASRGQGVGNTEAFF.

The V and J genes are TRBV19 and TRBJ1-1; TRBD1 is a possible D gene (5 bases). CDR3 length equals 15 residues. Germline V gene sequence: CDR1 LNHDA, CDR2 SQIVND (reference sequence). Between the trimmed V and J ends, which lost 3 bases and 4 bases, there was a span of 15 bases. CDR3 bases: TGTGCCAGTAGTATTAGCGCGGGACTGGGCACTGAAGCTTTCTTT. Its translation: CASSISAGLGTEAFF.

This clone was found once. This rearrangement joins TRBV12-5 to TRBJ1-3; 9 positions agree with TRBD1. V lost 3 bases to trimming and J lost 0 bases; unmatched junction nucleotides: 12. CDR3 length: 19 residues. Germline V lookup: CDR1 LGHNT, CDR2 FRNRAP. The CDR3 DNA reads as TGTGCTAGTGGTTTTATCCGGGACAGGGAAAATCCCTCTGGAAACACCATATATTTT. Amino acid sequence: CASGFIRDRENPSGNTIYF.

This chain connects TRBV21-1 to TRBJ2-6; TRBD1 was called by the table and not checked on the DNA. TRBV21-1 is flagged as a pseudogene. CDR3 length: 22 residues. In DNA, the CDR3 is TGTGCCAGCAGCAAACTCCGGCAGGGGCAGAGTAATTCAAGAACTGGGGCCAACGTCCTGACTTTC. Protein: CASSKLRQGQSNSRTGANVLTF.

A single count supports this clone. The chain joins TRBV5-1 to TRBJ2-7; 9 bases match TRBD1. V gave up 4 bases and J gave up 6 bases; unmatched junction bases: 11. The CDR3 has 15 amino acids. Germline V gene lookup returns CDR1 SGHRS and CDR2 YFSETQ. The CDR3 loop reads CASSLAGTGIREQYF. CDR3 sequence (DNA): TGCGCCAGCAGCCTGGCCGGGACAGGGATCCGCGAGCAGTACTTC. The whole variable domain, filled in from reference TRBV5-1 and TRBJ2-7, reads KAGVTQTPRYLIKTRGQQVTLSCSPISGHRSVSWYQQTPGQGLQFLFEYFSETQRNKGNFPGRFSGRQFSNSRSEMNVSTLELGDSALYLCASSLAGTGIREQYFGPGTRLTVT.

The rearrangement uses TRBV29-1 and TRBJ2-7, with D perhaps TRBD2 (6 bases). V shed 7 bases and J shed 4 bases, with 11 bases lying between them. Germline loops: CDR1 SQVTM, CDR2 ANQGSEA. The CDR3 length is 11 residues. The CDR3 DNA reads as TGCAGCGCATCGGGACTTTACGAGCAGTACTTC. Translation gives CSASGLYEQYF.

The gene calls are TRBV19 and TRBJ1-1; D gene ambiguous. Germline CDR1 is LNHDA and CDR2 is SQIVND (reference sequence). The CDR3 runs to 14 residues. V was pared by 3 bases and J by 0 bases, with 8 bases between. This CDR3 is CASSIGSLNTEAFF. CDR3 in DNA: TGTGCCAGTAGTATTGGTAGTTTGAACACTGAAGCTTTCTTT.

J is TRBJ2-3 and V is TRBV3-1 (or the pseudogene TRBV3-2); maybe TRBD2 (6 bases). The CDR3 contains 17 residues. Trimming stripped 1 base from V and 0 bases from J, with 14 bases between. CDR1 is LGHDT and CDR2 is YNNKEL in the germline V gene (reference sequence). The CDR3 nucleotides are TGTGCCAGCAGCCAAGCGGGGGAGCGTGCTAGCACAGATACGCAGTATTTT. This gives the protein CASSQAGERASTDTQYF.

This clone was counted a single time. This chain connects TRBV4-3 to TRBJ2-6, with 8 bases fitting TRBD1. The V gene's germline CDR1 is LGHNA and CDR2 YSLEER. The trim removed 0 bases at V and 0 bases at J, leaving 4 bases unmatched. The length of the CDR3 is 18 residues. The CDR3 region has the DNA TGCGCCAGCAGCCAAGAGGGGACAGGCAGCTCTGGGGCCAACGTCCTGACTTTC. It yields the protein CASSQEGTGSSGANVLTF.

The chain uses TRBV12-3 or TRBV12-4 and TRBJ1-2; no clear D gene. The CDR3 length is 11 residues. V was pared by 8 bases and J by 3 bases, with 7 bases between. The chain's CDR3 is CASGRYYGYTF. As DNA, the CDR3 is TGTGCCAGCGGCCGTTACTATGGCTACACCTTC.

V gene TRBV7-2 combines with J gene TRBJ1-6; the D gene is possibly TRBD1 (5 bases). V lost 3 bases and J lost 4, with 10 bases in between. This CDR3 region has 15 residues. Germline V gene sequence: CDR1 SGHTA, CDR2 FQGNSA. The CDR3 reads CASSFKAGYNSPLHF. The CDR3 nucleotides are TGTGCCAGCAGCTTCAAAGCAGGGTATAATTCACCCCTCCACTTT.

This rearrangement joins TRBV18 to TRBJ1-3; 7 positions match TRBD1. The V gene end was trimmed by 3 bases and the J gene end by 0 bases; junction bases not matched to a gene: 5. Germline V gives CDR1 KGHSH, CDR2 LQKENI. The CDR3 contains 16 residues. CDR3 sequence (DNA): TGTGCCAGCTCACCCCGACAGGGTAGCTCTGGAAACACCATATATTTT. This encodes CASSPRQGSSGNTIYF.

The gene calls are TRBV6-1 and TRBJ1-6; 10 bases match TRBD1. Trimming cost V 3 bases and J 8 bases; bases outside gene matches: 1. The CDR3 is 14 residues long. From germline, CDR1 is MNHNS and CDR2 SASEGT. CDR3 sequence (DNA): TGTGCCAGCAGTGAGACAGGGGGCTATTCACCCCTCCACTTT. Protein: CASSETGGYSPLHF.